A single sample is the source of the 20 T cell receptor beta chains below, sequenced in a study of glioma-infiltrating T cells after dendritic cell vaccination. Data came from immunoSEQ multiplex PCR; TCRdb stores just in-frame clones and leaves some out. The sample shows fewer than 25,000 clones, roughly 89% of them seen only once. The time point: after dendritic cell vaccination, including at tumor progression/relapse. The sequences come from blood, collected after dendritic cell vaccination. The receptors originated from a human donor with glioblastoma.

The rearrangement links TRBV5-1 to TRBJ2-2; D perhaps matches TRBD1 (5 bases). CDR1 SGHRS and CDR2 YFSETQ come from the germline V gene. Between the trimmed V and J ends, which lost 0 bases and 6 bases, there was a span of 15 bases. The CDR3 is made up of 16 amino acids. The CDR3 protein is CASSLESGWGPGELFF. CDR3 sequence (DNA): TGCGCCAGCAGCTTGGAGTCGGGTTGGGGCCCCGGGGAGCTGTTTTTT.

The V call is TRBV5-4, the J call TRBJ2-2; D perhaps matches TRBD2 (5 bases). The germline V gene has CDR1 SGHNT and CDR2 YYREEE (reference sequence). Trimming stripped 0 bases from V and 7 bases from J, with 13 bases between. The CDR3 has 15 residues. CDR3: CASSLESGLVGELFF. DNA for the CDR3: TGTGCCAGCAGCTTGGAGTCGGGGTTGGTCGGGGAGCTGTTTTTT.

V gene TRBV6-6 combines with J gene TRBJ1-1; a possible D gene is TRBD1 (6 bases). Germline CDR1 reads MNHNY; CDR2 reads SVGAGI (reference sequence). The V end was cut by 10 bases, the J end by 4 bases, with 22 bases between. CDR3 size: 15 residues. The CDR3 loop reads CATDREGGAGTEAFF. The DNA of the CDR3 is TGTGCCACCGACCGTGAGGGGGGGGCGGGCACTGAAGCTTTCTTT.

For the CDR3, the DNA is TGTGCCAGCAGAACGGCGGGGGTGAACATTCAGTACTTC. Translating gives CASRTAGVNIQYF. The rearrangement uses TRBV6-5 and TRBJ2-4; 7 bases line up with TRBD2. With V trimmed by 6 bases and J by 7 bases, 6 bases remained unmatched. The CDR3 is 13 amino acids. Looked up from germline, CDR1 is MNHEY and CDR2 is SVGAGI.

CDR3 nucleotide sequence: TGTGCCAGCAGGGAGTGGTCACCCCTCCACTTT. Translated: CASREWSPLHF. The chain links TRBV5-8 to TRBJ1-6; D unresolved. The CDR3 is 11 amino acids. Germline lookup yields CDR1 SGHTS and CDR2 YDEGEE. V lost 5 bases, J lost 10 bases, and 7 bases lay in between.

Written as DNA, the CDR3 is TGTGCCAGCAGCCGGGACAGGCTACAAGAGACCCAGTACTTC. It specifies CASSRDRLQETQYF. The chain carries TRBV14 and TRBJ2-5; TRBD1 matches 8 bases. CDR3 size: 14 residues. V dropped 4 bases and J dropped 2; count of bases not matched to a gene: 3. Germline lookup yields CDR1 SGHDN and CDR2 FVKESK.

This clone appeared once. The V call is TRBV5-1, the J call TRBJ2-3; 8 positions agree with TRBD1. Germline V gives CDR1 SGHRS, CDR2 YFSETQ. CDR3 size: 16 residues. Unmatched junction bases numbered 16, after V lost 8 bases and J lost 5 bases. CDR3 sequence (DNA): TGCGCCAGTCAGATTAATCAGGGGGCGCGTGGAGATACGCAGTATTTT. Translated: CASQINQGARGDTQYF. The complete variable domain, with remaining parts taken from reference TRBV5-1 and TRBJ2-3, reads KAGVTQTPRYLIKTRGQQVTLSCSPISGHRSVSWYQQTPGQGLQFLFEYFSETQRNKGNFPGRFSGRQFSNSRSEMNVSTLELGDSALYLCASQINQGARGDTQYFGPGTRLTVL.

CDR3 nucleotide sequence: TGTGCCAGCACCGGCAGGGGCTATGGCTACACCTTC. Translating gives CASTGRGYGYTF. The chain joins TRBV6-1 to TRBJ1-2, with D maybe TRBD1 (6 bases). V dropped 7 bases and J dropped 4 bases, with 10 bases sitting between them. The CDR3 contains 12 residues. Per the germline V gene, CDR1 is MNHNS and CDR2 is SASEGT.

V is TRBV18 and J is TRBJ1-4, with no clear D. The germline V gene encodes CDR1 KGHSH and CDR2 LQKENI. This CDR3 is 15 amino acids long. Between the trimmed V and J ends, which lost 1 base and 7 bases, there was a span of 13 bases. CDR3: CASSPQRDVSEKLFF. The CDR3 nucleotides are TGTGCCAGCTCACCACAGAGGGATGTGTCTGAAAAACTGTTTTTT.

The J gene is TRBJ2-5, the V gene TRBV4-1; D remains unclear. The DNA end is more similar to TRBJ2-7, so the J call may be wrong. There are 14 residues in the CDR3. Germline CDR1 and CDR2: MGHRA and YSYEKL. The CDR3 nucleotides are TGCGCCAGCAGCCACCCAGCCCGGGTTAACGAGCAGTACTTC. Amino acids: CASSHPARVNEQYF.

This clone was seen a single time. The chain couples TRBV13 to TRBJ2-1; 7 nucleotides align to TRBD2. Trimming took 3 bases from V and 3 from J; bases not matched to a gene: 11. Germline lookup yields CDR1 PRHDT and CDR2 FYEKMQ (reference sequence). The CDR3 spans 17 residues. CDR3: CASSLRAAGGGYNEQFF. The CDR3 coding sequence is TGTGCCAGCAGCTTGCGAGCTGCGGGCGGGGGCTACAATGAGCAGTTCTTC.

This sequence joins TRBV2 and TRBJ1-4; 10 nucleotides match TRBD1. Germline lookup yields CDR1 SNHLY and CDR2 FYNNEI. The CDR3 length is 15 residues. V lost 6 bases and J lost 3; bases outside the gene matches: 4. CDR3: CASRRTGGPNEKLFF. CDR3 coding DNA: TGTGCCAGCAGGAGGACAGGGGGACCTAATGAAAAACTGTTTTTT.

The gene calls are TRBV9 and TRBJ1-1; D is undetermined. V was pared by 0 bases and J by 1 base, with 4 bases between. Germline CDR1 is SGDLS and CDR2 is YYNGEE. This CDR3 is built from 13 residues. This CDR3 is CASSVAGNTEAFF. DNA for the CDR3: TGTGCCAGCAGCGTAGCAGGGAACACTGAAGCTTTCTTT.

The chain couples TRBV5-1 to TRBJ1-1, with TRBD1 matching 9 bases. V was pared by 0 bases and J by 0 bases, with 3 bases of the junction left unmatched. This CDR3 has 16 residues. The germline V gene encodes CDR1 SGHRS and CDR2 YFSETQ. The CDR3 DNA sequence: TGCGCCAGCAGCTTGGGGACAGGGGAGGTGAACACTGAAGCTTTCTTT. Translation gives CASSLGTGEVNTEAFF.

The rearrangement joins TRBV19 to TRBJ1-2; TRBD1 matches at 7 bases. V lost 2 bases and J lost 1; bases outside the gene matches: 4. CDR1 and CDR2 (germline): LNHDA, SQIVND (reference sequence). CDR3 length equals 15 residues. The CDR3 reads CASSIPAGGNYGYTF. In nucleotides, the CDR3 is TGTGCCAGTAGTATACCGGCAGGGGGTAACTATGGCTACACCTTC.

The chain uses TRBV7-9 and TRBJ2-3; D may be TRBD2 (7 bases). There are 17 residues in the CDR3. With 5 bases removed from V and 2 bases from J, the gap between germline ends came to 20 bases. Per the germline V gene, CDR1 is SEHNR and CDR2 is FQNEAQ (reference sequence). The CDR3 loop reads CASSPRGTGRATDTQYF. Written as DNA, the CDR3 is TGTGCCAGCAGCCCAAGGGGTACAGGGAGGGCCACAGATACGCAGTATTTT.

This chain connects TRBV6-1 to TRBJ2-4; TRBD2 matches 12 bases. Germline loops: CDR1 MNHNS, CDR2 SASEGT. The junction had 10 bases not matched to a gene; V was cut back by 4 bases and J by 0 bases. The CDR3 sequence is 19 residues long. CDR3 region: CASSARTSGARLAKNIQYF. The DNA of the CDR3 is TGTGCCAGCAGTGCCCGGACTAGCGGGGCCCGGCTAGCCAAAAACATTCAGTACTTC.

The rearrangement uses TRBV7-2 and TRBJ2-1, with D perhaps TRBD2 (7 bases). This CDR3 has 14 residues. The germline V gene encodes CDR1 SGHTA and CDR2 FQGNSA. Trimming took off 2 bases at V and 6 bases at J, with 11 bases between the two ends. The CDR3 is CASSLPGGLNEQFF. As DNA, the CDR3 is TGTGCCAGCAGCTTACCCGGGGGGCTCAATGAGCAGTTCTTC.

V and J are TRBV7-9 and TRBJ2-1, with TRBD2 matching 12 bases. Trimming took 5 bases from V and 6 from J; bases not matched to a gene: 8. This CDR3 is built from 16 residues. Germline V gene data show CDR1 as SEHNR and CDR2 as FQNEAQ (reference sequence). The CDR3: CASSNPLAGGPNEQFF. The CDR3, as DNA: TGTGCCAGCAGCAACCCACTAGCGGGGGGCCCCAATGAGCAGTTCTTC.

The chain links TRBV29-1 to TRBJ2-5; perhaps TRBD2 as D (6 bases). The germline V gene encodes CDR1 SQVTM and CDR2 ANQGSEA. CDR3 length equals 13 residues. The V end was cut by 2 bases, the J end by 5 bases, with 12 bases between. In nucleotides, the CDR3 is TGCAGCGTTGAAACGGGGAGGAGGGAGACCCAGTACTTC. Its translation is CSVETGRRETQYF.